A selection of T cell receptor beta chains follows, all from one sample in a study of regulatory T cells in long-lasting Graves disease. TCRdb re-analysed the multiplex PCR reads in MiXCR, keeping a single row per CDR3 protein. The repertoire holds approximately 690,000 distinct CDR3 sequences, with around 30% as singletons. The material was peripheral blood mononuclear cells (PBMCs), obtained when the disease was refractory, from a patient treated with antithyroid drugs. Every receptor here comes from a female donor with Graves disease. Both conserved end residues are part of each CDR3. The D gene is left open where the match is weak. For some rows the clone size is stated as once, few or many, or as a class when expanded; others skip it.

TGTGCCAGCAGCGTAGTGCCTAGCGGGAGCAATGAGCAGTTCTTC CASSVVPSGSNEQFF NA TRBD2 TRBJ2-1 TRBV9
TGTGCCAGCAGTGCCGGGACAGGGAACTATGGCTACACCTTC CASSAGTGNYGYTF many TRBD1 TRBJ1-2 TRBV6-2/TRBV6-3
TGCAGTGCTAGCGGGACTAGCGGGAGGGGAAAATACGAGCAGTACTTC CSASGTSGRGKYEQYF NA TRBD2 TRBJ2-7 TRBV20-1
TGTGCCACCACCCTGGGGTTTTCTGGAAACACCATATATTTT CATTLGFSGNTIYF few NA TRBJ1-3 TRBV28
TGTGCCAGCACTCCGCCCCGAGGACTAGCGGGGGAGCAGTACTTC CASTPPRGLAGEQYF NA TRBD2 TRBJ2-7 TRBV6-1
TGTGCCACCAGCAGAGAGCGGCAGAACTACGAGCAGTACTTC CATSRERQNYEQYF NA NA TRBJ2-7 TRBV15
TGCAGTGCCAGTCCCGCCGGGACGAACGCCTACGAGCAGTACTTC CSASPAGTNAYEQYF once NA TRBJ2-7 TRBV20-1
TGCAGTGCTAGAGCTTCTGTGAGGGGGACCGGGGAGCTGTTTTTT CSARASVRGTGELFF NA NA TRBJ2-2 TRBV20-1
TGTGCCAGCGGACAGGGGTCCTTAAACACCATATATTTT CASGQGSLNTIYF NA TRBD1 TRBJ1-3 TRBV14
TGTGCCAGCTCCCTACGACAGGGGTTGGGCTCCTACAATGAGCAGTTCTTC CASSLRQGLGSYNEQFF NA TRBD1 TRBJ2-1 TRBV12-3/TRBV12-4
TGTGCCAGCAGCGTAGTGGGTAGCGGGAATGAGCAGTTCTTC CASSVVGSGNEQFF few TRBD2 TRBJ2-1 TRBV9
TGTGCCAGCAGTGAAGCCTGGGGAAACACCATATATTTT CASSEAWGNTIYF NA NA TRBJ1-3 TRBV2
TGTGCCAGCAGACAGGGGGCTGAAGAGACCCAGTACTTC CASRQGAEETQYF many TRBD1 TRBJ2-5 TRBV12-3/TRBV12-4
TGCAGTGCTGGAGTGGCAGGAGAGCAGTACTTC CSAGVAGEQYF NA NA TRBJ2-7 TRBV20-1
TGTGCCAGCAGCACGGGGACCGCGACGATGCTCACTGAAGCTTTCTTT CASSTGTATMLTEAFF few NA TRBJ1-1 TRBV13
TGTGCCAGCAGTTTTATACCGGGACAGGGGAGTCAGCCCCAGCATTTT CASSFIPGQGSQPQHF many TRBD1 TRBJ1-5 TRBV28
TGTGCCAGCAGCATGGACAGGGGCGGCTTTGAAGCTTTCTTT CASSMDRGGFEAFF NA TRBD1 TRBJ1-1 TRBV5-5
TGCGCCAGCAGCTTACAGGGGGGGCTCTACGAGCAGTACTTC CASSLQGGLYEQYF NA NA TRBJ2-7 TRBV5-1
TGTGCCAGCAGTGAATCTCAGGGGTTGGGCACTGAAGCTTTCTTT CASSESQGLGTEAFF few NA TRBJ1-1 TRBV6-2/TRBV6-3
TGTGCCAGCAGAAAATTGGGCAACTCCTATAATTCACCCCTCCACTTT CASRKLGNSYNSPLHF NA NA TRBJ1-6 TRBV2
TGTGCCAGCAGTTACCGGCAGGCGAACGCTCAAGAGACCCAGTACTTC CASSYRQANAQETQYF NA NA TRBJ2-5 TRBV6-5
TGTGCCAGCAGTCGACCGAGGGACTTCCAGTATGGCTACACCTTC CASSRPRDFQYGYTF many NA TRBJ1-2 TRBV28
TGTGCCAGTACCTTGGGACAGGGGAAGTCCTATGGCTACACCTTC CASTLGQGKSYGYTF NA TRBD1 TRBJ1-2 TRBV19
TGTGCCAGCAGCTTACTGTCCCCAGGGACAGGGGCCCCTAGAGGCTACACCTTC CASSLLSPGTGAPRGYTF NA TRBD1 TRBJ1-2 TRBV7-9
TGTGCCAGCAGTTTACTACGAGGGCCAGGGCAGCCCCAGCATTTT CASSLLRGPGQPQHF NA NA TRBJ1-5 TRBV2
TGTGCCAGCAGCTCGACGACAGGTCGGTACGAGCAGTACTTC CASSSTTGRYEQYF NA NA TRBJ2-7 TRBV7-9
TGCGCCAGCAGCTGGCGGATCCGGGACACCAATACCGGGGAGCTGTTTTTT CASSWRIRDTNTGELFF few NA TRBJ2-2 TRBV5-1
TGCGCCAGCAGCCTTGTGACAGGGGGCGACGAGCAGTACTTC CASSLVTGGDEQYF NA TRBD1 TRBJ2-7 TRBV5-1
TGTGCCAGCAGTAAGACAGGCCCCGGCAATCAGCCCCAGCATTTT CASSKTGPGNQPQHF NA NA TRBJ1-5 TRBV7-8
TGTGCCAGTAGTATCAGGACAGCTTTGCACACTGAAGCTTTCTTT CASSIRTALHTEAFF few NA TRBJ1-1 TRBV19
TGTGCCAGCGCACTACGGACGTACAGCTCCTACGAGCAGTACTTC CASALRTYSSYEQYF NA NA TRBJ2-7 TRBV6-1
TGTGCCAGCAGGACAGTTATCTATGGCTACACCTTC CASRTVIYGYTF many NA TRBJ1-2 TRBV28
TGTGCCAGCAGTCTGAGGCTAGCGGGAGCCAATGAGCAGTTCTTC CASSLRLAGANEQFF many TRBD2 TRBJ2-1 TRBV27
TGTGCCACCAGTGAAAGGGCCGGGGAGCTGTTTTTT CATSERAGELFF NA NA TRBJ2-2 TRBV24-1
TGTGCCAGTAGCCACCGGGACAGGGTCTATAATTCACCCCTCCACTTT CASSHRDRVYNSPLHF NA TRBD1 TRBJ1-6 TRBV19
TGTGCCAGCAGCTTGCCCTCCACAGGGGGCTACGAGCAGTACTTC CASSLPSTGGYEQYF NA TRBD1 TRBJ2-7 TRBV5-4
TGTGCCAGCAGCAGACAGGTCCCGGGGAACACTGAAGCTTTCTTT CASSRQVPGNTEAFF NA NA TRBJ1-1 TRBV6-4
TGTGCCAGCAGCCAAGGGGCGTTCTCTGGGGCCAACGTCCTGACTTTC CASSQGAFSGANVLTF NA NA TRBJ2-6 TRBV3-1
TGTGCCAGCAGTGCCCCGCCGATGGGGGCGGCTGAAGCTTTCTTT CASSAPPMGAAEAFF many NA TRBJ1-1 TRBV6-1
TGTGCCAGCAGCGCAGGGTACCTTTTGGGCTACACCTTC CASSAGYLLGYTF many NA TRBJ1-2 TRBV11-2
TGTGCCAGCAGCTCGGGACTATCGAACACCGGGGAGCTGTTTTTT CASSSGLSNTGELFF NA TRBD2 TRBJ2-2 TRBV5-8
TGTGCCAGCAGTGGCCCCTCCACGGTTGGGAAACTGTTTTTT CASSGPSTVGKLFF few NA TRBJ1-4 TRBV12-3/TRBV12-4
TGTGCCAGCAGTTCACAGGGGAAGACGTACTTC CASSSQGKTYF NA TRBD1 TRBJ2-7 TRBV6-5
TGTGCCAGCAGTTTAAATGTGCCGGACAACTCCTACGAGCAGTACTTC CASSLNVPDNSYEQYF NA NA TRBJ2-7 TRBV12-3/TRBV12-4
TGTGCCAGCAGTGGAGCGGGAGGGGGTTACAATGAGCAGTTCTTC CASSGAGGGYNEQFF many TRBD2 TRBJ2-1 TRBV28
TGTGCCAGCAGTTTAGGCAGGGGAAGAAAACTGTTTTTT CASSLGRGRKLFF many NA TRBJ1-4 TRBV28
TGTGCCAGCAGAGGTCAGGGGGGAGGCTACACCTTC CASRGQGGGYTF many TRBD1 TRBJ1-2 TRBV28
TGCGCCAGCAGCTTGGATAGGGGAAGAGGGAACACTGAAGCTTTCTTT CASSLDRGRGNTEAFF few NA TRBJ1-1 TRBV5-1
TGTGCCAGCAGTAGGACGGCAGCATCCGAGCAGTACTTC CASSRTAASEQYF many NA TRBJ2-7 TRBV12-3/TRBV12-4
TGCGCCAGCAGCTCATACAGGGATGGCTACACCTTC CASSSYRDGYTF few NA TRBJ1-2 TRBV5-1
TGCGCCAGCAGCCCTCCCAGCGGTGGCACCGGGGAGCTGTTTTTT CASSPPSGGTGELFF NA NA TRBJ2-2 TRBV5-1
TGTGCCAGCAGCCAACCCGGACGGACCAATAAGGAAAAACTGTTTTTT CASSQPGRTNKEKLFF NA NA TRBJ1-4 TRBV3-1
TGTGCCAGCAGCTTTGCGTACAGGGTTGTCTACGAGCAGTACTTC CASSFAYRVVYEQYF NA NA TRBJ2-7 TRBV7-9
TGTGCCAGTAGGAGACAGAACCTCTATGGCTACACCTTC CASRRQNLYGYTF few NA TRBJ1-2 TRBV19